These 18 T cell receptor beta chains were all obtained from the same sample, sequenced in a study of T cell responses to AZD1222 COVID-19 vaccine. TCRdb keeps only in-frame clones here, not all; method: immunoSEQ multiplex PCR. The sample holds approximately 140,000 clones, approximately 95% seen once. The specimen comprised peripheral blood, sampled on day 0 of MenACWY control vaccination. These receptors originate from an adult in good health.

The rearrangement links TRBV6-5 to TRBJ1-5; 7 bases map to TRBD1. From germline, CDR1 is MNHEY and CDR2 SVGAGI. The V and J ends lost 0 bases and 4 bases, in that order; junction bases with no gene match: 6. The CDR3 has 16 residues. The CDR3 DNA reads TGTGCCAGCAGTTACTCTTACAGGGGTGGTAATCAGCCCCAGCATTTT. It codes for CASSYSYRGGNQPQHF.

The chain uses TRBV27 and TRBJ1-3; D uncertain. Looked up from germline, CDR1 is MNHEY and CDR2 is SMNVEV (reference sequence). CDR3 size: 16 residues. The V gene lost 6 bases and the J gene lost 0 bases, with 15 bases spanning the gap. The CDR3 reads CASSYRAGYSGNTIYF. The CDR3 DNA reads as TGTGCCAGCAGCTATCGCGCCGGGTACTCTGGAAACACCATATATTTT.

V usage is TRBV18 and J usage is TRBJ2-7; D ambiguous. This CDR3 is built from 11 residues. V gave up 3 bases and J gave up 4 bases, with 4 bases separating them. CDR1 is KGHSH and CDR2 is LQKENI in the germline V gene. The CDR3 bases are TGTGCCAGCTCACCGAAATACGAGCAGTACTTC. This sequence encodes CASSPKYEQYF.

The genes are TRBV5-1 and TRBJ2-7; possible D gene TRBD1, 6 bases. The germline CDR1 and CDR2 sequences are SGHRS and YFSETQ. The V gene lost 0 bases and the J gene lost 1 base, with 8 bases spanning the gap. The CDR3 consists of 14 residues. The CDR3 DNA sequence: TGCGCCAGCAGCTTGGGGACAGCATCCTACGAGCAGTACTTC. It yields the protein CASSLGTASYEQYF.

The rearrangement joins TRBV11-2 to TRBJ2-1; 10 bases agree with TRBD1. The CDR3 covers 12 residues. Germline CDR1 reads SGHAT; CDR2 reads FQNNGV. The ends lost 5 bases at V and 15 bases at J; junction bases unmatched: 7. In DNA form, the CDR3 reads TGTGCCAGCAGCGAGGGACAGGGGATTGGGTTCTTC. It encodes CASSEGQGIGFF.

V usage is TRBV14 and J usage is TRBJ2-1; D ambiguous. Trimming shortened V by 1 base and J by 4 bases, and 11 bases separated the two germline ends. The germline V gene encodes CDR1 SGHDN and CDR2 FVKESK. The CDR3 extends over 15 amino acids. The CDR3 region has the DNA TGTGCCAGCAGCCAAGTTTCGATGCTATACAATGAGCAGTTCTTC. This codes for CASSQVSMLYNEQFF.

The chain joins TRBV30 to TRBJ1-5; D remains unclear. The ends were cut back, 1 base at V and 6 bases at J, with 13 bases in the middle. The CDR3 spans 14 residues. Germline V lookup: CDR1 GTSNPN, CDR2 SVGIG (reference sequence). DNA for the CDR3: TGTGCCTGGAGTGCTGAGATGGAGAGTCAGCCCCAGCATTTT. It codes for CAWSAEMESQPQHF.

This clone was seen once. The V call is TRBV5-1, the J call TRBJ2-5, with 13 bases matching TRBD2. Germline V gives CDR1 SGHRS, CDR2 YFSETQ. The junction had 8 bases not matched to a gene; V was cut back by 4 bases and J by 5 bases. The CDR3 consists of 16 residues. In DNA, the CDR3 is TGCGCCAGCAGCAAGGGACTAGCGGGACAAGGGGAGACCCAGTACTTC. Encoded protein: CASSKGLAGQGETQYF.

The DNA of the CDR3 is TGTGCCAGCAGCGAAACCGGGACAGGGTATAATTCACCCCTCCACTTT. Protein product: CASSETGTGYNSPLHF. J is TRBJ1-6 and V is TRBV9; 9 bases agree with TRBD1. V shed 3 bases and J 4 bases; nucleotides not matched to a gene: 5. This CDR3 is built from 16 residues. Germline V CDR1 and CDR2: SGDLS, YYNGEE.

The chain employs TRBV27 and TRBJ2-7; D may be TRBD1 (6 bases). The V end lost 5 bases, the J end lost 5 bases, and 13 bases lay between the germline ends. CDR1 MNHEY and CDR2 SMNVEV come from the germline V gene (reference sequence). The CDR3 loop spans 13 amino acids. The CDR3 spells CASSPSAGDEQYF. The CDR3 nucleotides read TGTGCCAGCAGTCCCTCGGCAGGGGACGAGCAGTACTTC.

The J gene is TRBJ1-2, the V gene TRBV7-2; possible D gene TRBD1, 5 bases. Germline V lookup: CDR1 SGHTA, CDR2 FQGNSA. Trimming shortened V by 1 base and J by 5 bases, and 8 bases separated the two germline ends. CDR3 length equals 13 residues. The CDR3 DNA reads TGTGCCAGCAGCTTAGAAGCAGGGTATGGCTACACCTTC. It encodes CASSLEAGYGYTF.

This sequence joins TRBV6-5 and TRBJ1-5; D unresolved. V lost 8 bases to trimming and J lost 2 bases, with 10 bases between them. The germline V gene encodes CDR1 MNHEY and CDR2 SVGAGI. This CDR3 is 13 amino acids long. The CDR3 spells CASAESGNQPQHF. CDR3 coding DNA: TGTGCCAGCGCGGAAAGTGGCAATCAGCCCCAGCATTTT.

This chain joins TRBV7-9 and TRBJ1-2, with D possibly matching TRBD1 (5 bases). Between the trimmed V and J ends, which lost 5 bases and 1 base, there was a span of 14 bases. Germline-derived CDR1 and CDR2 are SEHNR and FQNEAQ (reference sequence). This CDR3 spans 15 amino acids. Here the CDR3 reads CASSDWDEDNYGYTF. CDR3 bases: TGTGCCAGCAGCGACTGGGACGAGGATAACTATGGCTACACCTTC.

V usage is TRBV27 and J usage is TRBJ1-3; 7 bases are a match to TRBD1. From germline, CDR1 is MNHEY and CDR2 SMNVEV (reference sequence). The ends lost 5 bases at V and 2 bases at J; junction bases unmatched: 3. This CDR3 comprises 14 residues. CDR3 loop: CASSQTGTGNTIYF. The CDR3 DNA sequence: TGTGCCAGCAGTCAGACAGGGACTGGAAACACCATATATTTT.

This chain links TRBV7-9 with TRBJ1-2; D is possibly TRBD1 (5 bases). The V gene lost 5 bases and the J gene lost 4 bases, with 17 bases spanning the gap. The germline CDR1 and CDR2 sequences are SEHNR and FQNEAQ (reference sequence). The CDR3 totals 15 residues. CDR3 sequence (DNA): TGTGCCAGCAGCCCTCAATGGACACGGACCTATGGCTACACCTTC. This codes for CASSPQWTRTYGYTF.

Written as DNA, the CDR3 is TGTGCCAGCAGCTTGGTTGGGACTAGCTTCAATGAGCAGTTCTTC. It is translated as CASSLVGTSFNEQFF. The chain recombines TRBV5-8 with TRBJ2-1; 9 nucleotides line up with TRBD2. The CDR3 runs 15 residues. The J segment lost 6 bases and the V segment lost 0 bases, leaving 4 bases of the junction unmatched. CDR1 is SGHTS, CDR2 YDEGEE, per germline.

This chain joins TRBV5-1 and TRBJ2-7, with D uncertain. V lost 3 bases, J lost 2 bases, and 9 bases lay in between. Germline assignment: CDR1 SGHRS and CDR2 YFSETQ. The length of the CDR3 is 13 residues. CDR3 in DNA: TGCGCCAGCAGCTCGGTGGGGACCTACGAGCAGTACTTC. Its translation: CASSSVGTYEQYF.

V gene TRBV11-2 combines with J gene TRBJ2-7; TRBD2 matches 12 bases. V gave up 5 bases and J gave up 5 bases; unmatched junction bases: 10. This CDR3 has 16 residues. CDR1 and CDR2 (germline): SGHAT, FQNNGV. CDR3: CASSPFLAGGLNEQYF. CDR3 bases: TGTGCCAGCAGCCCTTTCCTAGCGGGAGGGCTTAACGAGCAGTACTTC.